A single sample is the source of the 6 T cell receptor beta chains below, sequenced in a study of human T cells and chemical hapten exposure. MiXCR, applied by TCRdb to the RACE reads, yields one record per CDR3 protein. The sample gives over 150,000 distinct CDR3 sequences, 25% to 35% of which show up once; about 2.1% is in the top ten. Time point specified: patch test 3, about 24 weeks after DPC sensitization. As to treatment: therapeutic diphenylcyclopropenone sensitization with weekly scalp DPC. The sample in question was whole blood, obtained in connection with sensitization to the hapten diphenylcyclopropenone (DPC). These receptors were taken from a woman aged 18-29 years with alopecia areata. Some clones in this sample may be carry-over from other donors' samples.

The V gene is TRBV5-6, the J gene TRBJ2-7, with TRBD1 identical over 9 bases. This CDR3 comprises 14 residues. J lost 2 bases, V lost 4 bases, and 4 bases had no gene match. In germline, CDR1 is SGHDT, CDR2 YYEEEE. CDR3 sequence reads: CASSGQGLTYEQYF. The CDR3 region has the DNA TGTGCCAGCAGCGGACAGGGGTTGACCTACGAGCAGTACTTC.

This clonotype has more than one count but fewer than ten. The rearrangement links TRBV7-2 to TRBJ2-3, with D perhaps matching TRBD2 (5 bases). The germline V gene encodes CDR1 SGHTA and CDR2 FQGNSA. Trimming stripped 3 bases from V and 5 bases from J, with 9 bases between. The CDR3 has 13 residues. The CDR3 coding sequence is TGTGCCAGCAGCTTGGTGGGAGTAGATACGCAGTATTTT. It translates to CASSLVGVDTQYF.

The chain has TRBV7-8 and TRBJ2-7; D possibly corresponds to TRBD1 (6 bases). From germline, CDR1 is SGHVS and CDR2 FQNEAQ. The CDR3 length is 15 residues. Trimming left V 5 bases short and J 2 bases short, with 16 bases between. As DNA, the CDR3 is TGTGCCAGCAGCCAAGAGGACAGCCGGACCTACGAGCAGTACTTC. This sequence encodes CASSQEDSRTYEQYF.

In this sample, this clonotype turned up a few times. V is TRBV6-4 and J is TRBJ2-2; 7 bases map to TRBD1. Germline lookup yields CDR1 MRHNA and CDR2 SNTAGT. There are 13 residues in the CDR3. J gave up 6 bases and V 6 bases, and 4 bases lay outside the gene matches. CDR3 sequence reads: CASRQGTAGELFF. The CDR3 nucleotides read TGTGCCAGCAGACAGGGGACGGCCGGGGAGCTGTTTTTT.

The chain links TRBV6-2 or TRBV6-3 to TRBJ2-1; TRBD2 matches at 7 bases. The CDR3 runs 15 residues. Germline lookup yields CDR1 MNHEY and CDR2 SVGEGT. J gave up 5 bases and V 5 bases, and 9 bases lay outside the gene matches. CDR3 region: CASSETGLPNNEQFF. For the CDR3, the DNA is TGTGCCAGCAGTGAAACGGGACTACCTAACAATGAGCAGTTCTTC.

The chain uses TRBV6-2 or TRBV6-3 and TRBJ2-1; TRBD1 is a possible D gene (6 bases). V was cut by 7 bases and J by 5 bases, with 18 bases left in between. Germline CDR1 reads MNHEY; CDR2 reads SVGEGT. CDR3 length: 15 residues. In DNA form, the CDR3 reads TGTGCCAGCATCAGGGGCGGTATCGCAGACAATGAGCAGTTCTTC. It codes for CASIRGGIADNEQFF.